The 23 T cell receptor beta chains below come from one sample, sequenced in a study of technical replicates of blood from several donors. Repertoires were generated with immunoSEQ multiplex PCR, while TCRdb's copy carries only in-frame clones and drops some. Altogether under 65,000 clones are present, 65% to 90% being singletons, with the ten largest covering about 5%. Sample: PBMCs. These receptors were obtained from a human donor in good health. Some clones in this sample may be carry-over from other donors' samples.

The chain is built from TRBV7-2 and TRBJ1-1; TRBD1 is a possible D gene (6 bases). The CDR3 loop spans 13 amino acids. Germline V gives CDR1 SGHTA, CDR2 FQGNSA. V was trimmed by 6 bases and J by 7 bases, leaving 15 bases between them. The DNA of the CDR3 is TGTGCCAGCAGTACCACAGGGCGCATTGAAGCTTTCTTT. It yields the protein CASSTTGRIEAFF.

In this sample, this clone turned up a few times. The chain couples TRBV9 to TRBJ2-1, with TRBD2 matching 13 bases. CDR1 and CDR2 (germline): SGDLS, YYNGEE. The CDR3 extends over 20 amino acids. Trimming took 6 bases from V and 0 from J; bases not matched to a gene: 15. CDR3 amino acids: CASISGALGLAGDSYNEQFF. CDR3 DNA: TGTGCCAGCATCTCCGGGGCCCTCGGACTAGCGGGGGACTCCTACAATGAGCAGTTCTTC.

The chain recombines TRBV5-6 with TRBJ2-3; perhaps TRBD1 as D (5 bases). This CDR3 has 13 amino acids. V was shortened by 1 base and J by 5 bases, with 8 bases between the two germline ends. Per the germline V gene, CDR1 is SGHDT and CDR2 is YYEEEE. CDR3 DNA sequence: TGTGCCAGCAGCTTGTTTCAGGGAGATACGCAGTATTTT. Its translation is CASSLFQGDTQYF.

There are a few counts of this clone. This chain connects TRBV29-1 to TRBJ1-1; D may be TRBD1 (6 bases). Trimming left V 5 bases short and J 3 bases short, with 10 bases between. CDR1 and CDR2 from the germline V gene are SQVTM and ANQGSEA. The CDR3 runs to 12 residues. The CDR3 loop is CSVTRGDTEAFF. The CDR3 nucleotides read TGCAGCGTTACCAGGGGAGACACTGAAGCTTTCTTT.

In DNA form, the CDR3 reads TGTGCCAGCAGCTTATGGGGGCTCCCCTACGAGCAGTACTTC. As protein: CASSLWGLPYEQYF. The rearrangement uses TRBV11-2 and TRBJ2-7; D perhaps matches TRBD1 (6 bases). V was shortened by 2 bases and J by 2 bases, with 10 bases between the two germline ends. The CDR3 has 14 residues. Germline-derived CDR1 and CDR2 are SGHAT and FQNNGV. Full variable domain (missing parts from reference TRBV11-2 and TRBJ2-7): EAGVAQSPRYKIIEKRQSVAFWCNPISGHATLYWYQQILGQGPKLLIQFQNNGVVDDSQLPKDRFSAERLKGVDSTLKIQPAKLEDSAVYLCASSLWGLPYEQYFGPGTRLTVT.

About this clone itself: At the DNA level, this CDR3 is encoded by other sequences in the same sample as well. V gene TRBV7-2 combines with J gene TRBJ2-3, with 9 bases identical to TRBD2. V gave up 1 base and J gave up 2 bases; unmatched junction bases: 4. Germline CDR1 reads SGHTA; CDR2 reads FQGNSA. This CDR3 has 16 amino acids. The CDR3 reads CASSLEAGGLTDTQYF. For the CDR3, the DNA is TGTGCCAGCAGCTTAGAAGCGGGGGGCCTCACAGATACGCAGTATTTT.

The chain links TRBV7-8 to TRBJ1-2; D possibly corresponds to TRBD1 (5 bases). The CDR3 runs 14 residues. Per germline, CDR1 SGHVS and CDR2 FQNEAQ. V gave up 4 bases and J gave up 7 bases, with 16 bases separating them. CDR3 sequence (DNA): TGTGCCAGCAGCTCCACCGGGGACTTTGTTGGCTACACCTTC. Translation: CASSSTGDFVGYTF.

The CDR3 bases are TGTGCCAGTAGTAACTTAGCAGGGGGCGCCCATAATGAAAAACTGTTTTTT. This sequence encodes CASSNLAGGAHNEKLFF. The V and J genes are TRBV19 and TRBJ1-4; 8 bases map to TRBD1. The CDR3 runs to 17 residues. J was trimmed by 4 bases and V by 4 bases; bases with no gene match: 11. Germline values: CDR1 LNHDA, CDR2 SQIVND (reference sequence).

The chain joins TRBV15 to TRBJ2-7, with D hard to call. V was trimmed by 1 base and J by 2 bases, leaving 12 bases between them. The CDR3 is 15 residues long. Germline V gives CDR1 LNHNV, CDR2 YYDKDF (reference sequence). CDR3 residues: CATSRGGAHTYEQYF. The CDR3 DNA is TGTGCCACCAGCAGAGGTGGTGCACATACCTACGAGCAGTACTTC.

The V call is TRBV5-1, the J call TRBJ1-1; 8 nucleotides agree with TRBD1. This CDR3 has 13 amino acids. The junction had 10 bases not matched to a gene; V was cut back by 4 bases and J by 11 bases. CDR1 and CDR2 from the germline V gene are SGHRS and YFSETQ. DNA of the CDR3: TGCGCCAGCAGCCTCGGGACAGGACCAGGGGCTTTCTTT. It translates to CASSLGTGPGAFF.

The CDR3 DNA reads TGTGCCAGCAGTGAATTCGGGGAGCAGTACTTC. This translates into CASSEFGEQYF. J is TRBJ2-7 and V is TRBV6-1, with D hard to call. This CDR3 contains 11 residues. From germline, CDR1 is MNHNS and CDR2 SASEGT. Deletions cut 2 bases from V and 7 bases from J, with 6 bases between.

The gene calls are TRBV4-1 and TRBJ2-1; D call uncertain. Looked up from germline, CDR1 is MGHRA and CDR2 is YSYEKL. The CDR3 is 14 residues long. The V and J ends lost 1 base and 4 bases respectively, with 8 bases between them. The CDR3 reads CASSQVTGYNEQFF. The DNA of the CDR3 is TGCGCCAGCAGCCAAGTAACGGGTTACAATGAGCAGTTCTTC.

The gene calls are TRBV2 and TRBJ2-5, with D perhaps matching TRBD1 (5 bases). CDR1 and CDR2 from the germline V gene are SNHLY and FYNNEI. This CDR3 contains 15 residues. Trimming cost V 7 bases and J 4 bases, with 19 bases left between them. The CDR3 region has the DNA TGTGCCAGCACCCCTTTTTCAGGGTCAAGAGAGACCCAGTACTTC. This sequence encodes CASTPFSGSRETQYF.

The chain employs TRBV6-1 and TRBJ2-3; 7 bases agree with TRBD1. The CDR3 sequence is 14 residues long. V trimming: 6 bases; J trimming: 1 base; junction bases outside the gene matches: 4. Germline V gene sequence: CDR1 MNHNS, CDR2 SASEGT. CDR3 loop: CASRTGYRTDTQYF. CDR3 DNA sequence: TGTGCCAGCAGGACAGGGTATCGCACAGATACGCAGTATTTT.

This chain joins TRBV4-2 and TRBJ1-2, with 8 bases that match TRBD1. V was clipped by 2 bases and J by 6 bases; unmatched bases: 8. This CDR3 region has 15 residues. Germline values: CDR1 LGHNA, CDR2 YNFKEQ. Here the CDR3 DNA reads TGTGCCAGCAGCCAACGACAGGGGACCGGGGATGGCTACACCTTC. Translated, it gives CASSQRQGTGDGYTF.

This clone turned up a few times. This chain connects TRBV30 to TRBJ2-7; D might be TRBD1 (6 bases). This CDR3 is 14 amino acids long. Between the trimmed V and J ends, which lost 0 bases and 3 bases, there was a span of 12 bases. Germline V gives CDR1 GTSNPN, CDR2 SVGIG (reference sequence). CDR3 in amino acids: CAWSVIRGGYEQYF. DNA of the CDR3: TGTGCCTGGAGTGTAATCAGGGGCGGCTACGAGCAGTACTTC.

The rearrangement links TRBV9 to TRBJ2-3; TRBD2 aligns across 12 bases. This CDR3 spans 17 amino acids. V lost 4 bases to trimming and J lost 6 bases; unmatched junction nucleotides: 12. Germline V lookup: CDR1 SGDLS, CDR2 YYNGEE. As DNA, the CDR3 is TGTGCCAGCAGCCTCGCAAACCTAGCGGGAGGGCGCGATACGCAGTATTTT. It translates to CASSLANLAGGRDTQYF.

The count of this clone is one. The CDR3 DNA is TGTGCCATCGGTCAAACGGGATACACCATATATTTT. Encoded protein: CAIGQTGYTIYF. The rearrangement joins TRBV10-3 to TRBJ1-3, with D hard to call. The CDR3 covers 12 residues. The germline V and J ends were trimmed by 8 bases and 8 bases, with 13 bases remaining between them. CDR1 and CDR2 from the germline V gene are ENHRY and SYGVKD.

The CDR3 region is CASSQQGVNTEAFF. The DNA of the CDR3 is TGTGCCAGCAGTCAACAGGGGGTTAACACTGAAGCTTTCTTT. The chain couples TRBV6-5 to TRBJ1-1; the match to TRBD1 covers 8 bases. Germline values: CDR1 MNHEY, CDR2 SVGAGI. The CDR3 has 14 residues. Germline trimming cut 5 bases from V and 2 bases from J; bases unmatched to any gene: 4.

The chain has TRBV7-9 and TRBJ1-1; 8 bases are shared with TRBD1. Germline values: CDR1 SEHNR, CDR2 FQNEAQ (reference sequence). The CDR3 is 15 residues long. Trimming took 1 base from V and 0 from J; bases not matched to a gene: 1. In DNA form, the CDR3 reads TGTGCCAGCAGCTTAGGACAGGGGATGAACACTGAAGCTTTCTTT. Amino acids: CASSLGQGMNTEAFF. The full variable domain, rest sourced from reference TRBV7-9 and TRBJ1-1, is DTGVSQNPRHKITKRGQNVTFRCDPISEHNRLYWYRQTLGQGPEFLTYFQNEAQLEKSRLLSDRFSAERPKGSFSTLEIQRTEQGDSAMYLCASSLGQGMNTEAFFGQGTRLTVV.

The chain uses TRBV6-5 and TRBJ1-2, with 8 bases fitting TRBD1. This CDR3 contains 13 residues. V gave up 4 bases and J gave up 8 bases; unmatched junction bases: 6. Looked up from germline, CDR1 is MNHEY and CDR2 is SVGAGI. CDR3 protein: CASSFPGGQGYTF. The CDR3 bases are TGTGCCAGCAGTTTCCCAGGGGGCCAAGGCTACACCTTC.

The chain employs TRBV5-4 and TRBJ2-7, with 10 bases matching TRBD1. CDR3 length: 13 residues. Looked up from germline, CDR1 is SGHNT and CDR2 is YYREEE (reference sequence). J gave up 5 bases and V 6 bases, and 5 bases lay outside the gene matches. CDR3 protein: CASMTGGRNEQYF. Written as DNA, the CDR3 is TGTGCCAGCATGACAGGGGGCCGCAACGAGCAGTACTTC.

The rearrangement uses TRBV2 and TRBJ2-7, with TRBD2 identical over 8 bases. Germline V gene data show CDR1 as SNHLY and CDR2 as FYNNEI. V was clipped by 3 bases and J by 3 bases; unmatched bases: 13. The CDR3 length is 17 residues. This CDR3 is CASSERPIPGLGYEQYF. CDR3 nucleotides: TGTGCCAGCAGTGAGCGACCCATTCCGGGACTAGGCTACGAGCAGTACTTC.